The entry below gives a single T cell receptor (beta chain) sequence along with its context. This CDR3 spans 12 amino acids. Germline V lookup: CDR1 KGHSH, CDR2 LQKENI. V was cut by 5 bases and J by 8 bases, with 9 bases left in between. Repertoires were generated with immunoSEQ multiplex PCR, while TCRdb's copy carries only in-frame clones and drops some. With some 180,000 clones in the sample, the ten largest clones hold 2.2%. The sample is drawn from a study of control samples from healthy donors and cancer patients. The V and J genes are TRBV18 and TRBJ2-2; no firm D call. The clonotype comes from a woman aged 25-40 years in good health. Sample: blood. The CDR3 sequence is CASSSPTGELFF. CDR3 in DNA: TGTGCCAGCTCATCCCCTACTGGGGAGCTGTTTTTT.